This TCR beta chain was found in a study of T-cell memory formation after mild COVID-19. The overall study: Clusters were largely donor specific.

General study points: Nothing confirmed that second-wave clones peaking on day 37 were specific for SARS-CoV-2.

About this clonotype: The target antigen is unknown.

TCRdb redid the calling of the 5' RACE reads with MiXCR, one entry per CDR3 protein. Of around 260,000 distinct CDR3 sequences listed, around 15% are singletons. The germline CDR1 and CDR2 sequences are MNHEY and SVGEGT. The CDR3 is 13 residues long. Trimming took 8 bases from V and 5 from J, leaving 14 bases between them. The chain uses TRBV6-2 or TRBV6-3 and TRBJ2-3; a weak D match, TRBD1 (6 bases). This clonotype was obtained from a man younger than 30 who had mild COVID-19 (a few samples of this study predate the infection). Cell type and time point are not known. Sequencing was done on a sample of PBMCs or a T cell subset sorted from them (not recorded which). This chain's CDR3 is CASLEQGLDTQYF. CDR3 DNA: TGTGCCAGCTTGGAACAGGGCTTAGATACGCAGTATTTT.